Here is one TCR beta chain with its context. The antigen is not known. CDR1 and CDR2 from the germline V gene are MNHEY and SMNVEV (reference sequence). Trimming removed 5 bases from V and 4 bases from J, with 17 bases in between. The CDR3 sequence is 15 residues long. The sample belongs to a study of long-term antiretroviral therapy in people with HIV. Researchers secured at least one pre-ART and at least two post-ART PBMC samples from each donor. The assay, immunoSEQ v3.0, was run at survey level. Assay: immunoSEQ multiplex PCR; the TCRdb copy retains only in-frame clones and omits some. Of fewer than 40,000 clones detected, 85% appear once; the ten largest clones hold under 7%. Findings of the study overall: Across all time points, the repertoire was dominated by clones that expanded before ART.

The sequence derives from a woman in her forties or fifties with HIV. The chain has TRBV27 and TRBJ1-2; unclear D gene. The specimen comprised unsorted PBMCs, sampled 3.1 years after starting antiretroviral therapy. The CDR3 nucleotides are TGTGCCAGCAGTCGACGGGAAGGGCGAAGCTATGGCTACACCTTC. It translates to CASSRREGRSYGYTF.